This T cell receptor beta chain was observed in a study of blood T cells in healthy people across ages. Study outcomes and limitations: Per million T cells, TCR beta diversity dropped roughly linearly as age increased. Leaving the PBMCs unsorted stopped any conclusive comparison of naive versus antigen-experienced cells.

As concerns this clonotype: Its antigen is unknown. Germline and junction disagree at one end, which may indicate a read error.

Next came a second PCR, run for about 6 to 11 cycles, which used a sample-barcoded 5' primer along with a J-beta primer mix. In TCRdb, the 5' RACE reads were re-called with MiXCR into one record per CDR3 protein. The table shows some 550,000 distinct CDR3 sequences, with around 50% occurring only once. The CDR3 totals 13 residues. Germline loops: CDR1 DFQATT, CDR2 SNEGSKA (reference sequence). The sample taken for sequencing was blood. This receptor was taken from a man older than 75 in good health. The chain employs TRBV20-1 and TRBJ1-5; D gene unclear. DNA of the CDR3: TGCAGCGCTAGTACCGGTCCCAAGCGGCCCCAGCATTTT. It yields the protein CSASTGPKRPQHF.